This T cell receptor beta chain was documented in a study of Ad26.COV2.S vaccination and SARS-CoV-2 variants. Findings and caveats of the study: Vaccine and placebo recipients had comparable breadth of non-spike TCRs.

Profiling relied on immunoSEQ multiplex PCR, and the TCRdb table lists in-frame clones only, not all of them. Of 360,000 or so clones listed, roughly 87% are singletons. Treatment given: some 20 received Ad26.COV2.S at low or high dose, single or two shots; about 5 received placebo; per-sample allocation not given. Vaccine and placebo recipients were sampled on day 63 after the first injection. In Boston, an adult donor aged 18-55 years took part. Per the germline V gene, CDR1 is LGHDT and CDR2 is YNNKEL (reference sequence). Deletions cut 4 bases from V and 2 bases from J, with 8 bases between. The CDR3 extends over 13 amino acids. Notes on this clone: The antigen remains undetermined.

The chain is built from TRBV3-1 (or the pseudogene TRBV3-2) and TRBJ1-1; perhaps TRBD1 as D (5 bases). The sequence was collected from a person aged 18-65 years who received the Ad26.COV2.S COVID-19 vaccine or a placebo. This specimen consisted of peripheral blood, obtained in a trial of Ad26.COV2.S vaccine versus placebo. DNA for the CDR3: TGTGCCAGCAGCCCTAGGGGAAACACTGAAGCTTTCTTT. Amino acids: CASSPRGNTEAFF.